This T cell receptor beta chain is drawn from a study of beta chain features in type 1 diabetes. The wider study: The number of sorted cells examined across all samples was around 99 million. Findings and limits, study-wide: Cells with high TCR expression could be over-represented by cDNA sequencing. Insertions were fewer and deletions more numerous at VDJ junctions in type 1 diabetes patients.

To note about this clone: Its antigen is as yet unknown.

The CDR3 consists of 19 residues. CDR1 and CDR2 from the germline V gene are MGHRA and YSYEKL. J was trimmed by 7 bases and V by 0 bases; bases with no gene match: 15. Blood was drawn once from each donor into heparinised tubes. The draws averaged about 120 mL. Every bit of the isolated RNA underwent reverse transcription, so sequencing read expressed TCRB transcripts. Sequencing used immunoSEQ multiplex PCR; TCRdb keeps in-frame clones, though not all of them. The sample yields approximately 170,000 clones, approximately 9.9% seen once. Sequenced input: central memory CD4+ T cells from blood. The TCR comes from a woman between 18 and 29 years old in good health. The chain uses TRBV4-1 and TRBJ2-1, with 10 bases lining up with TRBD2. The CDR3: CASSQDYPLRTSGRNEQFF. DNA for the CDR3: TGCGCCAGCAGCCAAGATTATCCTCTGAGGACTAGCGGACGTAATGAGCAGTTCTTC.